These 32 T cell receptor beta chains were sequenced from one sample in a study of PD-1 blockade in classical Hodgkin lymphoma. Brentuximab vedotin exposure varied, and every patient relapsed after autologous stem cell transplantation. Data came from immunoSEQ multiplex PCR; TCRdb stores just in-frame clones and leaves some out. The data hold under 110,000 clones, with 75% to 90% observed a single time. This material consisted of peripheral blood mononuclear cells (PBMCs), taken before the second cycle of nivolumab. Receptors originate from a human donor with classical Hodgkin lymphoma.

The chain uses TRBV4-2 and TRBJ2-3; TRBD2 matches at 10 bases. The CDR3 totals 16 residues. Germline loops: CDR1 LGHNA, CDR2 YNFKEQ. J lost 5 bases, V lost 1 base, and 6 bases had no gene match. The CDR3 DNA sequence: TGTGCCAGCAGCCAAGTAAGCGGGGGGGCAGGAGATACGCAGTATTTT. Translation: CASSQVSGGAGDTQYF.

The chain combines TRBV11-3 with TRBJ2-3; D is undetermined. V gave up 0 bases and J gave up 0 bases, with 1 base separating them. Germline lookup yields CDR1 SGHNT and CDR2 YENEEA. This CDR3 has 13 residues. This CDR3 reads CASSLESTDTQYF. The CDR3 nucleotides read TGTGCCAGCAGCTTAGAAAGCACAGATACGCAGTATTTT.

The chain combines TRBV2 with TRBJ2-7; 12 bases line up with TRBD1. Germline V CDR1 and CDR2: SNHLY, FYNNEI. J gave up 12 bases and V 2 bases, and 14 bases lay outside the gene matches. CDR3 length equals 16 residues. CDR3 in DNA: TGTGCCAGCAGTGAAAATTCCTCCGGGACAGGGGGCAGTAGGTACTTC. Translated, it gives CASSENSSGTGGSRYF.

The chain couples TRBV11-3 to TRBJ2-2, with 7 nucleotides matching TRBD2. J was trimmed by 5 bases and V by 2 bases; bases with no gene match: 5. Germline CDR1 is SGHNT and CDR2 is YENEEA. The CDR3 sequence is 15 residues long. The chain's CDR3 is CASSLRQGGTGELFF. The CDR3 DNA reads TGTGCCAGCAGCTTAAGGCAGGGAGGGACCGGGGAGCTGTTTTTT.

This sequence joins TRBV7-6 and TRBJ2-1; TRBD1 aligns across 7 bases. The germline V gene encodes CDR1 SGHVS and CDR2 FNYEAQ. The V segment lost 3 bases and the J segment 7 bases; nucleotides outside the gene matches: 6. This CDR3 comprises 14 residues. The CDR3 DNA is TGTGCCAGCAGCTTCGTGACAGGGAATAATGAGCAGTTCTTC. This sequence encodes CASSFVTGNNEQFF.

This rearrangement joins TRBV5-4 to TRBJ2-1, with D possibly matching TRBD1 (5 bases). The ends were cut back, 3 bases at V and 8 bases at J, with 15 bases in the middle. The CDR3 has 14 residues. Germline assignment: CDR1 SGHNT and CDR2 YYREEE (reference sequence). CDR3 bases: TGTGCCAGCAGCTCCGACTGGGGCTTCCATGAGCAGTTCTTC. This encodes CASSSDWGFHEQFF.

This clone appeared once. This sequence joins TRBV5-4 and TRBJ1-5; no definite D call. CDR3 length equals 20 residues. CDR1 is SGHNT and CDR2 is YYREEE in the germline V gene (reference sequence). The V and J ends lost 0 bases and 4 bases respectively, with 26 bases between them. The CDR3 nucleotides are TGTGCCAGCAGCTTGGCGCCCGGATTTGGCCTCGCAAAGAGTAATCAGCCCCAGCATTTT. Amino acid sequence: CASSLAPGFGLAKSNQPQHF.

This chain links TRBV6-5 with TRBJ2-5; 9 positions match TRBD1. The CDR3 length is 13 residues. The V segment lost 6 bases and the J segment 9 bases; nucleotides outside the gene matches: 8. Germline V CDR1 and CDR2: MNHEY, SVGAGI. CDR3 DNA: TGTGCCAGCAGCCGGGACAGGGATGAGGCCCAGTACTTC. It translates to CASSRDRDEAQYF.

This clone has only a few counts. Written as DNA, the CDR3 is TGTGCCAGCAGCCCTAAGGTGGCCAGCCCCACTGAAGCTTTCTTT. Its translation: CASSPKVASPTEAFF. The chain carries TRBV7-2 and TRBJ1-1; D gene unclear. Germline V CDR1 and CDR2: SGHTA, FQGNSA. CDR3 size: 15 residues. The V end was cut by 5 bases, the J end by 4 bases, with 17 bases between.

The chain recombines TRBV9 with TRBJ2-3; a possible D gene is TRBD2 (7 bases). Germline V gene lookup returns CDR1 SGDLS and CDR2 YYNGEE. CDR3 length: 16 residues. Trimming removed 4 bases at V and 0 bases at J, with 15 bases between. CDR3 nucleotide sequence: TGTGCCAGCAGCTGGGAGGGGGGGCCGAGCACAGATACGCAGTATTTT. This sequence encodes CASSWEGGPSTDTQYF. Complete variable domain (other parts from reference TRBV9 and TRBJ2-3): DSGVTQTPKHLITATGQRVTLRCSPRSGDLSVYWYQQSLDQGLQFLIQYYNGEERAKGNILERFSAQQFPDLHSELNLSSLELGDSALYFCASSWEGGPSTDTQYFGPGTRLTVL.

The J gene is TRBJ2-7, the V gene TRBV30; D is undetermined. This CDR3 has 11 amino acids. V lost 2 bases to trimming and J lost 1 base, with 3 bases between them. Germline lookup yields CDR1 GTSNPN and CDR2 SVGIG (reference sequence). This chain's CDR3 is CAWSLSYEQYF. The CDR3 DNA reads TGTGCCTGGAGTTTATCCTACGAGCAGTACTTC.

The gene calls are TRBV10-1 and TRBJ2-2; 7 nucleotides match TRBD1. V lost 6 bases and J lost 6; bases outside the gene matches: 13. CDR1 WNHNN and CDR2 SYGVQD come from the germline V gene (reference sequence). The length of the CDR3 is 16 residues. The chain's CDR3 is CASSESCTGDAGELFF. The CDR3 nucleotides are TGCGCCAGCAGCGAGAGTTGTACAGGGGATGCCGGGGAGCTGTTTTTT.

Here the CDR3 reads CASSLVWENGYTF. CDR3 sequence (DNA): TGTGCCAGCAGCTTAGTATGGGAGAATGGCTACACCTTC. This chain joins TRBV7-9 and TRBJ1-2; no firm D call. V lost 1 base, J lost 6 bases, and 9 bases lay in between. The CDR3 runs to 13 residues. CDR1 is SEHNR, CDR2 FQNEAQ, per germline (reference sequence).

V and J are TRBV7-9 and TRBJ2-2; D unresolved. Deletions cut 3 bases from V and 5 bases from J, with 13 bases between. The CDR3 consists of 15 residues. Germline-derived CDR1 and CDR2 are SEHNR and FQNEAQ (reference sequence). DNA for the CDR3: TGTGCCAGCAGCTTCCGGGCCTCGGTAACCGGGGAGCTGTTTTTT. As protein: CASSFRASVTGELFF.

The gene calls are TRBV29-1 and TRBJ2-7, with D possibly matching TRBD1 (5 bases). With 3 bases removed from V and 3 bases from J, the gap between germline ends came to 18 bases. Germline assignment: CDR1 SQVTM and CDR2 ANQGSEA. CDR3 length equals 15 residues. CDR3 nucleotide sequence: TGCAGCGTTGAGACCACGCCAGGGCATCACTACGAGCAGTACTTC. It encodes CSVETTPGHHYEQYF.

The V gene is TRBV7-9, the J gene TRBJ1-4; 9 positions match TRBD1. V dropped 4 bases and J dropped 8; count of bases not matched to a gene: 11. Germline lookup yields CDR1 SEHNR and CDR2 FQNEAQ (reference sequence). The CDR3 contains 16 residues. CDR3 nucleotide sequence: TGTGCCAGCAGCTCGCCGGGACAGGGTTTGGCAGAAAAACTGTTTTTT. It yields the protein CASSSPGQGLAEKLFF.

This clone was picked up a small number of times. The V and J genes are TRBV15 and TRBJ1-1, with TRBD1 matching over 9 bases. There are 15 residues in the CDR3. The trim removed 3 bases at V and 3 bases at J, leaving 5 bases unmatched. CDR1 and CDR2 (germline): LNHNV, YYDKDF (reference sequence). The CDR3 spells CATSSLRDRDTEAFF. CDR3 DNA: TGTGCCACCAGCAGCCTCCGGGACAGGGACACTGAAGCTTTCTTT. The full variable domain, with the rest looked up from reference TRBV15 and TRBJ1-1, is DAMVIQNPRYQVTQFGKPVTLSCSQTLNHNVMYWYQQKSSQAPKLLFHYYDKDFNNEADTPDNFQSRRPNTSFCFLDIRSPGLGDTAMYLCATSSLRDRDTEAFFGQGTRLTVV.

The J gene is TRBJ1-6, the V gene TRBV4-2; D might be TRBD1 (5 bases). Germline CDR1 is LGHNA and CDR2 is YNFKEQ. The length of the CDR3 is 16 residues. V was cut by 0 bases and J by 9 bases, with 15 bases left in between. CDR3 nucleotides: TGTGCCAGCAGCCAAGAGGGGATTCGGGGGTCTTCACCCCTCCACTTT. This translates into CASSQEGIRGSSPLHF.

In this sample, this clone turned up a few times. The genes are TRBV7-8 and TRBJ1-6; D is perhaps TRBD1 (5 bases). The germline V and J ends were trimmed by 4 bases and 12 bases, with 13 bases remaining between them. The CDR3 loop spans 13 amino acids. CDR1 is SGHVS, CDR2 FQNEAQ, per germline. CDR3: CASSSRGTGPLHF. The CDR3 nucleotides read TGTGCCAGCAGCTCACGTGGGACGGGACCCCTCCACTTT.

The rearrangement uses TRBV29-1 and TRBJ2-5; TRBD2 might be the D (6 bases). The germline V gene has CDR1 SQVTM and CDR2 ANQGSEA. The CDR3 contains 13 residues. Trimming cost V 1 base and J 4 bases, with 10 bases left between them. Here the CDR3 DNA reads TGCAGCGTTGAAGGGGCCGGGGGAGAGACCCAGTACTTC. Translated, it gives CSVEGAGGETQYF.

The chain is built from TRBV4-1 and TRBJ2-7, with D perhaps TRBD2 (6 bases). The V end was cut by 0 bases, the J end by 1 base, with 13 bases between. The CDR3 extends over 16 amino acids. Germline V CDR1 and CDR2: MGHRA, YSYEKL. The CDR3 sequence: CASSQDGGTPSYEQYF. The DNA for the CDR3 is TGCGCCAGCAGCCAAGATGGCGGGACCCCTTCCTACGAGCAGTACTTC.

V usage is TRBV6-1 and J usage is TRBJ2-7; D unresolved. This CDR3 contains 14 residues. V was pared by 2 bases and J by 2 bases, with 10 bases between. Germline-derived CDR1 and CDR2 are MNHNS and SASEGT. The CDR3 reads CASSERRLAYEQYF. CDR3 DNA sequence: TGTGCCAGCAGTGAAAGGCGTTTAGCCTACGAGCAGTACTTC.

The rearrangement joins TRBV6-5 to TRBJ2-1, with a tentative D call TRBD1 (6 bases). Between the trimmed V and J ends, which lost 4 bases and 2 bases, there was a span of 15 bases. The CDR3 is 16 amino acids. CDR1 MNHEY and CDR2 SVGAGI come from the germline V gene. The chain's CDR3 is CASSSQVGATYNEQFF. CDR3 DNA: TGTGCCAGCAGTTCCCAGGTGGGGGCAACCTACAATGAGCAGTTCTTC.

The chain carries TRBV2 and TRBJ2-7, with D unclear. This CDR3 has 11 amino acids. The germline V and J ends were trimmed by 4 bases and 12 bases, with 13 bases remaining between them. CDR1 SNHLY and CDR2 FYNNEI come from the germline V gene. The DNA of the CDR3 is TGTGCCAGCAGTGGTCTTAGTCCCCGGTACTTC. This codes for CASSGLSPRYF. Looking up the rest from reference TRBV2 and TRBJ2-7 gives the full variable domain: EPEVTQTPSHQVTQMGQEVILRCVPISNHLYFYWYRQILGQKVEFLVSFYNNEISEKSEIFDDQFSVERPDGSNFTLKIRSTKLEDSAMYFCASSGLSPRYFGPGTRLTVT.

This chain uses TRBV5-4 with TRBJ2-7; D is possibly TRBD1 (6 bases). The V end lost 6 bases, the J end lost 4 bases, and 20 bases lay between the germline ends. Germline loops: CDR1 SGHNT, CDR2 YYREEE (reference sequence). This CDR3 is 15 amino acids long. The CDR3 DNA reads as TGTGCCAGCACCAGGGACCCGGGACATATATACGAGCAGTACTTC. Protein sequence: CASTRDPGHIYEQYF. The entire variable domain, with the rest obtained from reference TRBV5-4 and TRBJ2-7, is as follows: ETGVTQSPTHLIKTRGQQVTLRCSSQSGHNTVSWYQQALGQGPQFIFQYYREEENGRGNFPPRFSGLQFPNYSSELNVNALELDDSALYLCASTRDPGHIYEQYFGPGTRLTVT.

As concerns this clone: Other DNA sequences in this specimen translate into the identical CDR3. The chain joins TRBV7-9 to TRBJ1-5; D is possibly TRBD1 (5 bases). This CDR3 is 12 amino acids long. Trimming shortened V by 1 base and J by 7 bases, and 5 bases separated the two germline ends. The V gene's germline CDR1 is SEHNR and CDR2 FQNEAQ (reference sequence). CDR3 bases: TGTGCCAGCAGCTTAGGGGACCAGCCCCAGCATTTT. Translation: CASSLGDQPQHF.

The chain couples TRBV5-1 to TRBJ2-6, with a tentative D call TRBD1 (5 bases). This CDR3 spans 21 amino acids. The germline V and J ends were trimmed by 5 bases and 0 bases, with 27 bases remaining between them. Germline V CDR1 and CDR2: SGHRS, YFSETQ. The CDR3 DNA reads as TGCGCCAGCAGGGTCTTGTGGTACGACAGTGATTCTAGCTCTGGGGCCAACGTCCTGACTTTC. It encodes CASRVLWYDSDSSSGANVLTF.

The rearrangement links TRBV18 to TRBJ1-2; 8 nucleotides match TRBD1. Germline CDR1 reads KGHSH; CDR2 reads LQKENI. This CDR3 is 15 amino acids long. The ends lost 2 bases at V and 4 bases at J; junction bases unmatched: 6. CDR3 coding DNA: TGTGCCAGCTCACCAGAAGGGACAGGTCTCTATGGCTACACCTTC. Translation: CASSPEGTGLYGYTF.

The chain is built from TRBV7-8 and TRBJ2-7; 7 bases align to TRBD1. The CDR3 loop spans 15 amino acids. In germline, CDR1 is SGHVS, CDR2 FQNEAQ. Trimming cost V 5 bases and J 2 bases; bases outside gene matches: 9. CDR3 nucleotides: TGTGCCAGCAGCCCGACCACCGGGACAGCCTACGAGCAGTACTTC. Protein sequence: CASSPTTGTAYEQYF.

This clone was observed once. The chain joins TRBV27 to TRBJ2-1, with a weak D call TRBD2 (6 bases). Germline CDR1 reads MNHEY; CDR2 reads SMNVEV (reference sequence). The V and J ends lost 6 bases and 7 bases respectively, with 16 bases between them. The CDR3 runs 14 residues. CDR3 protein: CASSDSGRGNEQFF. DNA for the CDR3: TGTGCCAGCAGCGACTCCGGACGGGGGAATGAGCAGTTCTTC.

The chain links TRBV28 to TRBJ2-7; perhaps TRBD1 as D (7 bases). V lost 6 bases to trimming and J lost 4 bases, with 13 bases between them. This CDR3 is built from 13 residues. Germline CDR1 is MDHEN and CDR2 is SYDVKM. The CDR3 region has the DNA TGTGCCAGCAGCTTCAGGGGGGAATACGAGCAGTACTTC. This encodes CASSFRGEYEQYF. The whole variable domain, remainder taken from reference TRBV28 and TRBJ2-7, is DVKVTQSSRYLVKRTGEKVFLECVQDMDHENMFWYRQDPGLGLRLIYFSYDVKMKEKGDIPEGYSVSREKKERFSLILESASTNQTSMYLCASSFRGEYEQYFGPGTRLTVT.

This clone was counted only a few times. The V gene is TRBV28, the J gene TRBJ2-1, with D possibly being TRBD2 (6 bases). The V and J ends lost 6 bases and 7 bases respectively, with 16 bases between them. The CDR3 runs 14 residues. The germline CDR1 and CDR2 sequences are MDHEN and SYDVKM. This CDR3 is CASSPIPGGNEQFF. Here the CDR3 DNA reads TGTGCCAGCAGCCCAATACCCGGGGGTAATGAGCAGTTCTTC. The complete variable domain, with remaining parts taken from reference TRBV28 and TRBJ2-1, reads DVKVTQSSRYLVKRTGEKVFLECVQDMDHENMFWYRQDPGLGLRLIYFSYDVKMKEKGDIPEGYSVSREKKERFSLILESASTNQTSMYLCASSPIPGGNEQFFGPGTRLTVL.